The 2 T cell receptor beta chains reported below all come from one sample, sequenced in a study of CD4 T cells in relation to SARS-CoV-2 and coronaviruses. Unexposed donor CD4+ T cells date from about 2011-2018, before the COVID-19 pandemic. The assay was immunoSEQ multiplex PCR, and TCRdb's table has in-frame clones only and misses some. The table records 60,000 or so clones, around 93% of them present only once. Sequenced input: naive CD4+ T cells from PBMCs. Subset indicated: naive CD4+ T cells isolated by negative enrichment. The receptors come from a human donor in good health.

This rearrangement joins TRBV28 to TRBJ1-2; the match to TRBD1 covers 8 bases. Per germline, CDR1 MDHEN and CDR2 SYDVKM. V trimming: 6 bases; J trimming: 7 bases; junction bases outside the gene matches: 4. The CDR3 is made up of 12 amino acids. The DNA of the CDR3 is TGTGCCAGCAGGCTCAGGGGGCCTGGCTACACCTTC. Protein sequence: CASRLRGPGYTF.

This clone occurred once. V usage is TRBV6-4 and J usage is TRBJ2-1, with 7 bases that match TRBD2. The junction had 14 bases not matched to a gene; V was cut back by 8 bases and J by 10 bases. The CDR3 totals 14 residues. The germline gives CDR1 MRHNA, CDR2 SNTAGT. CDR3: CASAREGPGGEQFF. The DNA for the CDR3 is TGTGCCAGCGCCAGGGAGGGTCCCGGAGGAGAGCAGTTCTTC.